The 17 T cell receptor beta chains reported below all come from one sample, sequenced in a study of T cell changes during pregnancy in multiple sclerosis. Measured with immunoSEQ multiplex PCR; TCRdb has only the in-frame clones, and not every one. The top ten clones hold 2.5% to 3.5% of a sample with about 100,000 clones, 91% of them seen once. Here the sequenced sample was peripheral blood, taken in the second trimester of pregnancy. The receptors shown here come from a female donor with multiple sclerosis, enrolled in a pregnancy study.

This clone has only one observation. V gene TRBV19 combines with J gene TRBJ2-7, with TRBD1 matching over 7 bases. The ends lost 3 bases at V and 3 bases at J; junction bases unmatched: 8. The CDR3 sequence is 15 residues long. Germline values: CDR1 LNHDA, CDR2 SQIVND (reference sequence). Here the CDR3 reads CASSMVTGLSYEQYF. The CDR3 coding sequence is TGTGCCAGTAGTATGGTGACAGGGCTAAGCTACGAGCAGTACTTC.

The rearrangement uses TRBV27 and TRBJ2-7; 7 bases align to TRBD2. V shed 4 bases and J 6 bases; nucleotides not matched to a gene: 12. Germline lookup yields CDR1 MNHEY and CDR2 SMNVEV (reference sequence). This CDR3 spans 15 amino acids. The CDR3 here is CASSSLGLEDLEQYF. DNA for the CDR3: TGTGCCAGCAGTTCCCTCGGACTAGAAGATCTCGAGCAGTACTTC.

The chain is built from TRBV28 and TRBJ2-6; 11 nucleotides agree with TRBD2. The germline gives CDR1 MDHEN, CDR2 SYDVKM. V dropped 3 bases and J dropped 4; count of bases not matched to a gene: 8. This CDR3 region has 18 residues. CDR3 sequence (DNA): TGTGCCAGCAGTTTTCTAGCGGGAGGATGGTGGGGGGCCAACGTCCTGACTTTC. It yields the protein CASSFLAGGWWGANVLTF.

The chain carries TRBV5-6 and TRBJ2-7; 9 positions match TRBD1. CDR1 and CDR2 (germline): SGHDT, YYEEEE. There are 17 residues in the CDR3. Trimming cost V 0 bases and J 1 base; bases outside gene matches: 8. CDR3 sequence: CASSLEEPGQGSYEQYF. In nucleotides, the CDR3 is TGTGCCAGCAGCTTGGAAGAACCGGGACAGGGTTCCTACGAGCAGTACTTC.

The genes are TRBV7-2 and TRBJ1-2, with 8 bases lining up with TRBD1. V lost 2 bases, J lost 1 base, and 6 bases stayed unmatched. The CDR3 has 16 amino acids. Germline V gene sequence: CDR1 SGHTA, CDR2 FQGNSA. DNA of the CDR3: TGTGCCAGCAGCTTACGGGACAGGATAAATAACTATGGCTACACCTTC. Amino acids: CASSLRDRINNYGYTF.

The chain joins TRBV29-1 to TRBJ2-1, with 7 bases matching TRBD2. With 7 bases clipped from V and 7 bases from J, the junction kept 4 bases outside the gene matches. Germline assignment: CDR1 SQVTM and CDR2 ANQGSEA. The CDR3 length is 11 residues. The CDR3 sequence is CSAGGWNEQFF. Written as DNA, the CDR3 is TGCAGCGCCGGGGGGTGGAATGAGCAGTTCTTC.

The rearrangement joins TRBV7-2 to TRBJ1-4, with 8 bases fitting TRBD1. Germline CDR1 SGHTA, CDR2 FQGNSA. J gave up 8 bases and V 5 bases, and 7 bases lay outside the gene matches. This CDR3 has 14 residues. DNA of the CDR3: TGTGCCAGCAGCCAGGACAGGGTTTACGAAAAACTGTTTTTT. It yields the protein CASSQDRVYEKLFF.

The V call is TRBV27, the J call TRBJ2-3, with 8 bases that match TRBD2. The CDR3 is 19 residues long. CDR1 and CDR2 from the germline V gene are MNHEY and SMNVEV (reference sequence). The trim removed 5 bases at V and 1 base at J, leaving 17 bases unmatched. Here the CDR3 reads CASSPRGGAGVGGTDTQYF. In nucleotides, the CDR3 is TGTGCCAGCAGTCCTCGAGGTGGAGCGGGAGTAGGAGGCACAGATACGCAGTATTTT.

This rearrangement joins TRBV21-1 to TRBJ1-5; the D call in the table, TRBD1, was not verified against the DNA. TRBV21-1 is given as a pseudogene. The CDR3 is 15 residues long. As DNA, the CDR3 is TGTGCCAGCCTTAGACAGGGAAGTTGCAATCAGCCCCAGCATTTT. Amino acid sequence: CASLRQGSCNQPQHF.

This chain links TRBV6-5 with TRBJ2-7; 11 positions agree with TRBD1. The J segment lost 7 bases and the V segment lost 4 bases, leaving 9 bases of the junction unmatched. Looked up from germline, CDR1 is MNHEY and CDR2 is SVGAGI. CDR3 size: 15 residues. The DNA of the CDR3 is TGTGCCAGCAGTTCAACCGGGACAGGGGGAATTGAGCAGTACTTC. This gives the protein CASSSTGTGGIEQYF.

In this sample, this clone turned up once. The DNA for the CDR3 is TGTGCCAGCAGGCGACTAGCTGAGGGTACGCAGTATTTT. It encodes CASRRLAEGTQYF. This chain connects TRBV27 to TRBJ2-3; 7 nucleotides align to TRBD2. The CDR3 covers 13 residues. Germline-derived CDR1 and CDR2 are MNHEY and SMNVEV (reference sequence). After removal of 6 bases from V and 8 bases from J, the junction contained 8 bases not matched to a gene.

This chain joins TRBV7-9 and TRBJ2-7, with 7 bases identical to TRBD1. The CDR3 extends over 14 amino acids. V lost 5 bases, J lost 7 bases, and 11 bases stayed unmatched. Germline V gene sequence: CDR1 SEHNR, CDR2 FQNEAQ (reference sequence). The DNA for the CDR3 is TGTGCCAGCAGCGCGCCGACAGGGTCGGGAGAGCAGTACTTC. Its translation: CASSAPTGSGEQYF.

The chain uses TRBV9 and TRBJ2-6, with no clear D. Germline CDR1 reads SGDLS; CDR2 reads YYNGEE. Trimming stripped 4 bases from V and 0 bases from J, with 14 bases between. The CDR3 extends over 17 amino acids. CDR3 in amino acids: CASSPVHTRSGANVLTF. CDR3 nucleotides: TGTGCCAGCAGCCCCGTACACACACGCTCTGGGGCCAACGTCCTGACTTTC. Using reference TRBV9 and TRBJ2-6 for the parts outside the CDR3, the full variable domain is DSGVTQTPKHLITATGQRVTLRCSPRSGDLSVYWYQQSLDQGLQFLIQYYNGEERAKGNILERFSAQQFPDLHSELNLSSLELGDSALYFCASSPVHTRSGANVLTFGAGSRLTVL.

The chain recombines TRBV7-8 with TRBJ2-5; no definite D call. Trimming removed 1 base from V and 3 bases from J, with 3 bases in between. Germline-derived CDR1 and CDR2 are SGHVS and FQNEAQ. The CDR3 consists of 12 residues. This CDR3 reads CASSLVEETQYF. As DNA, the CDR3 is TGTGCCAGCAGCTTAGTCGAAGAGACCCAGTACTTC.

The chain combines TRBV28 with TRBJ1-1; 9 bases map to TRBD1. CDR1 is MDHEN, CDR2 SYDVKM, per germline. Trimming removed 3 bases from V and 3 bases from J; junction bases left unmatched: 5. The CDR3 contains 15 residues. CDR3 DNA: TGTGCCAGCAGTTTTGGTGACAGGGGGTACACTGAAGCTTTCTTT. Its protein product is CASSFGDRGYTEAFF.

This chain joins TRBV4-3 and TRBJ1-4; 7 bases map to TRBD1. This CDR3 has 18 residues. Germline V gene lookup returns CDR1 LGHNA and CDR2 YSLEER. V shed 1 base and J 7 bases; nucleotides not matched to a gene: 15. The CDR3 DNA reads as TGCGCCAGCAGCCAAGGGACGGGACAGCCAAGTATAGGTGAAAAACTGTTTTTT. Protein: CASSQGTGQPSIGEKLFF.

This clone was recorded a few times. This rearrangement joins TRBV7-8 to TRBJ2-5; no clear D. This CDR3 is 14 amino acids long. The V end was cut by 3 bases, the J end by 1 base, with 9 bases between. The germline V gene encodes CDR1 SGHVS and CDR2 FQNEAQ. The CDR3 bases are TGTGCCAGCAGCTTGATAGATATCCAAGAGACCCAGTACTTC. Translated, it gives CASSLIDIQETQYF. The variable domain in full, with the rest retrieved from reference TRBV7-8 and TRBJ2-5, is GAGVSQSPRYKVAKRGQDVALRCDPISGHVSLFWYQQALGQGPEFLTYFQNEAQLDKSGLPSDRFFAERPEGSVSTLKIQRTQQEDSAVYLCASSLIDIQETQYFGPGTRLLVL.